The 28 T cell receptor beta chains below all came from one sample that was sequenced in a study of spatial heterogeneity in lung cancer. The time point here: blood at routine non-recurrence follow-up after resection. Unsorted samples of tumor, nontumor lung or frozen PBMC had their whole RNA sequenced. TCRdb processed the 5' RACE reads anew with MiXCR; each CDR3 protein has one entry. The top ten clones hold roughly 15% of a sample with about 120,000 distinct CDR3 sequences, more than 10% of them seen once. The source was PBMCs, collected at follow-up. The receptors shown here come from a male donor with early-stage non-small cell lung cancer.

The chain combines TRBV18 with TRBJ1-1, with D unresolved. Trimming cost V 5 bases and J 1 base, with 8 bases left between them. This CDR3 has 13 residues. From germline, CDR1 is KGHSH and CDR2 LQKENI. CDR3 DNA: TGTGCCAGCTCATCGACACAGAACACTGAAGCTTTCTTT. It translates to CASSSTQNTEAFF.

The sample holds a few counts of this clonotype. V and J are TRBV7-2 and TRBJ2-1, with D tentatively TRBD2 (6 bases). CDR1 and CDR2 (germline): SGHTA, FQGNSA. There are 13 residues in the CDR3. Trimming left V 1 base short and J 13 bases short, with 14 bases between. CDR3 in amino acids: CASSLGRETVQFF. In DNA, the CDR3 is TGTGCCAGCAGCTTAGGACGGGAGACCGTTCAGTTCTTC.

The CDR3 is CASSQVGTGTDTQYF. In DNA form, the CDR3 reads TGTGCCAGCAGCCAAGTTGGGACGGGCACAGATACGCAGTATTTT. The genes are TRBV3-1 and TRBJ2-3; D could derive from TRBD1 or TRBD2 (5 bases each). The CDR3 is made up of 15 amino acids. Per germline, CDR1 LGHDT and CDR2 YNNKEL (reference sequence). The V end lost 1 base, the J end lost 1 base, and 9 bases lay between the germline ends.

This clonotype was seen ten or more times. The V and J genes are TRBV19 and TRBJ1-2; 12 bases match TRBD1. Looked up from germline, CDR1 is LNHDA and CDR2 is SQIVND (reference sequence). The J segment lost 4 bases and the V segment lost 6 bases, leaving 6 bases of the junction unmatched. The CDR3 consists of 15 residues. This chain's CDR3 is CASRAGTGGTYGYTF. The CDR3 DNA reads TGTGCCAGTAGAGCCGGGACAGGGGGCACCTATGGCTACACCTTC.

At least ten counts were recorded for this clonotype. The chain joins TRBV9 to TRBJ2-3; 11 bases line up with TRBD2. The CDR3 spans 15 residues. Germline assignment: CDR1 SGDLS and CDR2 YYNGEE. V lost 4 bases and J lost 4; bases outside the gene matches: 5. The DNA for the CDR3 is TGTGCCAGCAGCTATAGCGGGGGGGCCCCAGATACGCAGTATTTT. Amino acids: CASSYSGGAPDTQYF.

This clonotype has only a few counts. This sequence joins TRBV7-9 and TRBJ1-6; D ambiguous. This CDR3 comprises 13 residues. Germline-derived CDR1 and CDR2 are SEHNR and FQNEAQ (reference sequence). The ends were cut back, 1 base at V and 10 bases at J, with 8 bases in the middle. This CDR3 is CASSLVGESPLHF. The CDR3 DNA sequence: TGTGCCAGCAGCTTAGTCGGAGAATCACCCCTCCACTTT.

DNA of the CDR3: TGCGCCAGCAGCTTGGTCGAGCGGGGCATCGTCAATGAGCAGTTCTTC. Its translation is CASSLVERGIVNEQFF. V is TRBV5-1 and J is TRBJ2-1, with 7 bases lining up with TRBD2. The CDR3 contains 16 residues. The ends lost 0 bases at V and 6 bases at J; junction bases unmatched: 9. The germline V gene encodes CDR1 SGHRS and CDR2 YFSETQ.

J is TRBJ1-5 and V is TRBV12-3 or TRBV12-4, with TRBD1 as a possible D gene (6 bases). V was clipped by 3 bases and J by 5 bases, with 8 bases between them. The CDR3 has 13 residues. The CDR3 DNA reads TGTGCCAGCAGTTTGGACAGCCATCAGCCCCAGCATTTT. This encodes CASSLDSHQPQHF.

This clonotype was observed a handful of times. The chain uses TRBV4-3 and TRBJ1-5; a possible D gene is TRBD1 (6 bases). Trimming shortened V by 0 bases and J by 0 bases, and 12 bases separated the two germline ends. Germline V lookup: CDR1 LGHNA, CDR2 YSLEER. The CDR3 covers 17 residues. For the CDR3, the DNA is TGCGCCAGCAGCCAAGATGCCCAGGGGTTTAGCAATCAGCCCCAGCATTTT. This sequence encodes CASSQDAQGFSNQPQHF.

This clonotype was recorded at least ten times. The chain uses TRBV6-6 and TRBJ1-2, with D perhaps matching TRBD1 (6 bases). This CDR3 region has 12 residues. The germline gives CDR1 MNHNY, CDR2 SVGAGI (reference sequence). The V end lost 8 bases, the J end lost 1 base, and 8 bases lay between the germline ends. The CDR3 DNA reads TGTGCCAGCCGACAGGATAACTATGGCTACACCTTC. Protein product: CASRQDNYGYTF.

The table lists this clonotype with many counts. The V and J genes are TRBV27 and TRBJ2-6; no clear D. With 2 bases removed from V and 3 bases from J, the gap between germline ends came to 17 bases. Looked up from germline, CDR1 is MNHEY and CDR2 is SMNVEV (reference sequence). This CDR3 region has 18 residues. The CDR3 DNA reads TGTGCCAGCAGTTTACTGTTCCTGCCCAATCTTGGGGCCAACGTCCTGACTTTC. Translation: CASSLLFLPNLGANVLTF.

This clonotype was observed a few times. V and J are TRBV6-2 or TRBV6-3 and TRBJ1-3; D is uncertain. The CDR3 runs 14 residues. Germline lookup yields CDR1 MNHEY and CDR2 SVGEGT. Trimming removed 6 bases from V and 0 bases from J, with 9 bases in between. This chain's CDR3 is CASSRAVSGNTIYF. CDR3 bases: TGTGCCAGCAGCCGAGCAGTCTCTGGAAACACCATATATTTT.

The rearrangement joins TRBV12-3 or TRBV12-4 to TRBJ1-4, with 8 bases fitting TRBD1. The CDR3 extends over 15 amino acids. The V and J ends lost 4 bases and 3 bases, in that order; junction bases with no gene match: 4. CDR3 bases: TGTGCCAGCAGTTCCAGGGGGCCGGCTAATGAAAAACTGTTTTTT. This encodes CASSSRGPANEKLFF.

This clonotype was detected only a few times. The chain employs TRBV24-1 and TRBJ2-7, with D possibly being TRBD1 (6 bases). Germline CDR1 and CDR2: KGHDR and SFDVKD. This CDR3 has 14 residues. V lost 0 bases to trimming and J lost 6 bases, with 11 bases between them. In DNA, the CDR3 is TGTGCCACCAGTGATTTGTCAGGGGTAGGCGAGCAGTACTTC. Its protein product is CATSDLSGVGEQYF.

The chain links TRBV6-2 or TRBV6-3 to TRBJ2-1, with unresolved D. Germline lookup yields CDR1 MNHEY and CDR2 SVGEGT. V lost 2 bases, J lost 5 bases, and 7 bases lay in between. CDR3 size: 13 residues. CDR3: CASSYGGDNEQFF. The CDR3 bases are TGTGCCAGCAGTTACGGTGGGGACAATGAGCAGTTCTTC.

This clonotype was counted at least ten times. The chain is built from TRBV29-1 and TRBJ2-7; the match to TRBD1 covers 7 bases. CDR3 length: 12 residues. Germline values: CDR1 SQVTM, CDR2 ANQGSEA. Trimming at V came to 7 bases and at J to 2 bases, leaving 5 bases not matched to a gene. This CDR3 is CSASRGTYEQYF. CDR3 coding DNA: TGCAGCGCCTCCAGGGGGACCTACGAGCAGTACTTC.

The chain employs TRBV6-2 or TRBV6-3 and TRBJ1-1; D unresolved. Trimming left V 6 bases short and J 5 bases short, with 7 bases between. CDR3 length: 11 amino acids. Looked up from germline, CDR1 is MNHEY and CDR2 is SVGEGT. CDR3 amino acids: CASSHETEAFF. The DNA for the CDR3 is TGTGCCAGCAGCCACGAGACTGAAGCTTTCTTT.

This clonotype was seen more than once but under ten times. The V call is TRBV2, the J call TRBJ2-4; D is perhaps TRBD2 (6 bases). The germline gives CDR1 SNHLY, CDR2 FYNNEI. The ends were cut back, 3 bases at V and 3 bases at J, with 6 bases in the middle. The CDR3 has 13 amino acids. CDR3 sequence (DNA): TGTGCCAGCAGTGAGGGAGGCAAAAACATTCAGTACTTC. Amino acids: CASSEGGKNIQYF. Based on the CDR3 plus reference TRBV2 and TRBJ2-4, the full variable domain is EPEVTQTPSHQVTQMGQEVILRCVPISNHLYFYWYRQILGQKVEFLVSFYNNEISEKSEIFDDQFSVERPDGSNFTLKIRSTKLEDSAMYFCASSEGGKNIQYFGAGTRLSVL.

This clonotype was seen once. This chain joins TRBV12-3 or TRBV12-4 and TRBJ1-6, with D possibly TRBD1 on 6 matching bases. Trimming pared 3 bases from V and 6 bases from J, leaving 9 bases between. CDR3 length: 14 amino acids. CDR3 DNA: TGTGCCAGCAGTTTGGGCAGGGGTAATTCACCCCTCCACTTT. It is translated as CASSLGRGNSPLHF.

The gene calls are TRBV21-1 and TRBJ1-1. TRBV21-1 is designated a pseudogene. The CDR3 totals 14 residues. CDR3 loop: CASSKARQNTEAFF. CDR3 sequence (DNA): TGTGCCAGCAGCAAAGCCCGACAGAACACTGAAGCTTTCTTT.

The chain combines TRBV6-5 with TRBJ1-5; 7 bases align to TRBD1. V lost 5 bases, J lost 6 bases, and 10 bases stayed unmatched. CDR1 and CDR2 (germline): MNHEY, SVGAGI. The CDR3 loop spans 15 amino acids. This chain's CDR3 is CASSESQGNGQPQHF. CDR3 DNA sequence: TGTGCCAGCAGTGAATCACAGGGGAACGGTCAGCCCCAGCATTTT.

In its sample, this clonotype was seen a few times. The chain links TRBV28 to TRBJ2-7; D may match TRBD1 or TRBD2 (5 bases each). V lost 5 bases and J 2 bases, leaving 13 bases between the germline ends. The CDR3 covers 14 residues. Germline CDR1 and CDR2: MDHEN and SYDVKM. The CDR3 DNA reads as TGTGCCAGCAGTCCCGGGACGTTCCCCTACGAGCAGTACTTC. Its translation: CASSPGTFPYEQYF. Full variable domain (outside the CDR3, taken from reference TRBV28 and TRBJ2-7): DVKVTQSSRYLVKRTGEKVFLECVQDMDHENMFWYRQDPGLGLRLIYFSYDVKMKEKGDIPEGYSVSREKKERFSLILESASTNQTSMYLCASSPGTFPYEQYFGPGTRLTVT.

This clonotype was picked up a small number of times. This chain connects TRBV29-1 to TRBJ1-1; 7 nucleotides match TRBD1. The CDR3 length is 14 residues. Germline-derived CDR1 and CDR2 are SQVTM and ANQGSEA. Losses at the gene ends were 3 bases for V and 1 base for J; bases not matched to a gene: 5. Here the CDR3 DNA reads TGCAGCGTTGACCAGGGGGTATCGAACACTGAAGCTTTCTTT. Its translation: CSVDQGVSNTEAFF.

This clonotype was seen at least ten times. The genes are TRBV6-5 and TRBJ2-2; 7 bases map to TRBD1. CDR1 and CDR2 (germline): MNHEY, SVGAGI. V shed 3 bases and J 3 bases; nucleotides not matched to a gene: 7. This CDR3 spans 16 amino acids. The CDR3 region has the DNA TGTGCCAGCAGTTATACCGGGACAGTCGACACCGGGGAGCTGTTTTTT. Encoded protein: CASSYTGTVDTGELFF.

The genes are TRBV20-1 and TRBJ1-2; D gene ambiguous. The CDR3 runs 8 residues. V was pared by 6 bases and J by 9 bases, with 5 bases between. Germline V gene lookup returns CDR1 DFQATT and CDR2 SNEGSKA (reference sequence). This CDR3 is CSALSYTF. The CDR3 DNA follows: TGCAGTGCCCTGAGCTACACCTTC.

This clonotype occurred a few times. The chain is built from TRBV7-2 and TRBJ1-6, with 9 bases lining up with TRBD1. V lost 1 base, J lost 10 bases, and 11 bases stayed unmatched. This CDR3 region has 17 residues. The germline gives CDR1 SGHTA, CDR2 FQGNSA. The CDR3 DNA reads as TGTGCCAGCAGCTTAGAAGGGAGGGACAGGGCACGCTCACCCCTCCACTTT. Residues: CASSLEGRDRARSPLHF. The full variable domain, rest sourced from reference TRBV7-2 and TRBJ1-6, is GAGVSQSPSNKVTEKGKDVELRCDPISGHTALYWYRQSLGQGLEFLIYFQGNSAPDKSGLPSDRFSAERTGGSVSTLTIQRTQQEDSAVYLCASSLEGRDRARSPLHFGNGTRLTVT.

The chain uses TRBV29-1 and TRBJ1-4; possibly TRBD1 for D (6 bases). The V end was cut by 4 bases, the J end by 6 bases, with 18 bases between. The germline V gene encodes CDR1 SQVTM and CDR2 ANQGSEA. The CDR3 totals 15 residues. CDR3 nucleotides: TGCAGCGTTGGCGGCACAGGGAGCCTAGATGAAAAACTGTTTTTT. This encodes CSVGGTGSLDEKLFF.

There are many counts of this clonotype. The genes are TRBV28 and TRBJ1-4; possible D gene TRBD1, 5 bases. The CDR3 consists of 14 residues. Germline CDR1 MDHEN, CDR2 SYDVKM. Between the trimmed V and J ends, which lost 6 bases and 3 bases, there was a span of 11 bases. The CDR3 here is CASRLGGSNEKLFF. The CDR3 DNA follows: TGTGCCAGCAGGCTGGGGGGTTCTAATGAAAAACTGTTTTTT. The whole variable domain, remainder taken from reference TRBV28 and TRBJ1-4, is DVKVTQSSRYLVKRTGEKVFLECVQDMDHENMFWYRQDPGLGLRLIYFSYDVKMKEKGDIPEGYSVSREKKERFSLILESASTNQTSMYLCASRLGGSNEKLFFGSGTQLSVL.